Below are 21 T cell receptor beta chains sequenced from a single sample in a study of identical twins. TCRdb re-called the 5' RACE reads with MiXCR, one entry per CDR3 protein. The sample consists of about 690,000 distinct CDR3 sequences, roughly 6% of them appearing once. Sequenced sample: naive T cells sorted from blood. Source of these receptors: a man aged 18 to 29 in good health.

CDR3 bases: TGTGCCAGCAGCTCCTTACTCGGACCCGGGGAGCTGTTTTTT. This codes for CASSSLLGPGELFF. The chain carries TRBV7-2 and TRBJ2-2; D call uncertain. CDR1 is SGHTA, CDR2 FQGNSA, per germline. CDR3 size: 14 residues. V lost 4 bases and J 6 bases, leaving 12 bases between the germline ends. Based on the CDR3 plus reference TRBV7-2 and TRBJ2-2, the full variable domain is GAGVSQSPSNKVTEKGKDVELRCDPISGHTALYWYRQSLGQGLEFLIYFQGNSAPDKSGLPSDRFSAERTGGSVSTLTIQRTQQEDSAVYLCASSSLLGPGELFFGEGSRLTVL.

This clonotype has a count of ten or more. J is TRBJ1-5 and V is TRBV12-3 or TRBV12-4; D gene unclear. There are 15 residues in the CDR3. The ends were cut back, 3 bases at V and 3 bases at J, with 12 bases in the middle. In nucleotides, the CDR3 is TGTGCCAGCAGTTTCTCGGGCAGCCTCAATCAGCCCCAGCATTTT. Protein sequence: CASSFSGSLNQPQHF.

This clonotype was observed a few times. The chain carries TRBV27 and TRBJ2-3, with TRBD2 identical over 7 bases. V lost 4 bases to trimming and J lost 4 bases; unmatched junction nucleotides: 8. The CDR3 is 15 amino acids. The germline gives CDR1 MNHEY, CDR2 SMNVEV (reference sequence). In DNA, the CDR3 is TGTGCCAGCAGTTGGGATGGACTAGTCTCAGATACGCAGTATTTT. Translation gives CASSWDGLVSDTQYF.

The chain has TRBV5-6 and TRBJ2-1; 14 bases line up with TRBD2. Trimming cost V 4 bases and J 6 bases; bases outside gene matches: 6. CDR1 and CDR2 from the germline V gene are SGHDT and YYEEEE. This CDR3 contains 16 residues. The CDR3 DNA is TGTGCCAGCAGCCCGTTGGGACTAGCGGGAGTCAATGAGCAGTTCTTC. Protein sequence: CASSPLGLAGVNEQFF.

This clonotype was seen ten or more times. The chain has TRBV12-3 or TRBV12-4 and TRBJ2-7; TRBD1 or TRBD2 may be the D gene (5 bases each). The CDR3 length is 13 residues. V dropped 8 bases and J dropped 7 bases, with 18 bases sitting between them. The CDR3 sequence is CASSGLWRGEQYF. CDR3 DNA: TGTGCCAGCTCGGGGCTCTGGCGAGGTGAGCAGTACTTC.

The sample holds a few counts of this clonotype. The chain carries TRBV19 and TRBJ2-7; 8 bases are a match to TRBD1. V was clipped by 5 bases and J by 2 bases; unmatched bases: 5. From germline, CDR1 is LNHDA and CDR2 SQIVND (reference sequence). The length of the CDR3 is 14 residues. CDR3 nucleotides: TGTGCCAGTAGTCGGACAGGGAGAACCTACGAGCAGTACTTC. Translation: CASSRTGRTYEQYF.

This clonotype has at least ten counts. The chain is built from TRBV20-1 and TRBJ2-1; perhaps D is TRBD1 or TRBD2 (6 bases each). V lost 6 bases, J lost 7 bases, and 25 bases lay in between. The CDR3 sequence is 16 residues long. Per germline, CDR1 DFQATT and CDR2 SNEGSKA (reference sequence). The CDR3 sequence is CSANPLEGGLWNEQFF. DNA of the CDR3: TGCAGTGCAAACCCCTTAGAGGGGGGACTTTGGAATGAGCAGTTCTTC.

This clonotype appeared many times. This rearrangement joins TRBV25-1 to TRBJ1-5; a weak D match, TRBD1 (5 bases). V dropped 3 bases and J dropped 6 bases, with 9 bases sitting between them. This CDR3 has 13 residues. The V gene's germline CDR1 is MGHDK and CDR2 SYGVNS. Here the CDR3 reads CASSEGQGQPQHF. CDR3 DNA sequence: TGTGCCAGCAGTGAGGGCCAGGGTCAGCCCCAGCATTTT.

This clonotype was detected many times. J is TRBJ2-7 and V is TRBV29-1; D may match TRBD1 or TRBD2 (5 bases each). Per germline, CDR1 SQVTM and CDR2 ANQGSEA. The CDR3 runs 16 residues. V was trimmed by 0 bases and J by 1 base, leaving 16 bases between them. The CDR3 bases are TGCAGCGTTGAAGATCTGGGGGATCAAATGTCCTACGAGCAGTACTTC. Encoded protein: CSVEDLGDQMSYEQYF.

In this sample, this clonotype turned up a few times. V gene TRBV18 combines with J gene TRBJ1-1, with TRBD1 matching over 7 bases. The V gene end was trimmed by 3 bases and the J gene end by 6 bases; junction bases not matched to a gene: 19. Germline assignment: CDR1 KGHSH and CDR2 LQKENI. CDR3 length: 18 amino acids. The CDR3 DNA sequence: TGTGCCAGCTCACCGAGTACAACAGGGGTCGGTGGTTCGCCTGAAGCTTTCTTT. It yields the protein CASSPSTTGVGGSPEAFF.

This clonotype was counted ten times or more. This chain joins TRBV6-2 or TRBV6-3 and TRBJ2-2; D is possibly TRBD2 (5 bases). This CDR3 has 15 amino acids. The germline CDR1 and CDR2 sequences are MNHEY and SVGEGT. V was shortened by 3 bases and J by 7 bases, with 15 bases between the two germline ends. Here the CDR3 DNA reads TGTGCCAGCAGTTATATGGAAGCGGTTATCGGGGAGCTGTTTTTT. This translates into CASSYMEAVIGELFF.

Many counts were recorded for this clonotype. The chain recombines TRBV5-1 with TRBJ2-3; 7 positions agree with TRBD2. The germline gives CDR1 SGHRS, CDR2 YFSETQ. V lost 4 bases, J lost 4 bases, and 3 bases stayed unmatched. The CDR3 runs to 13 residues. CDR3 sequence reads: CASSAGVSDTQYF. CDR3 in DNA: TGCGCCAGCAGCGCGGGAGTTTCAGATACGCAGTATTTT.

This clonotype appeared many times. This chain uses TRBV5-6 with TRBJ2-1; possible D gene TRBD2, 6 bases. The ends were cut back, 4 bases at V and 5 bases at J, with 13 bases in the middle. Germline-derived CDR1 and CDR2 are SGHDT and YYEEEE. The CDR3 covers 14 residues. The CDR3 here is CASSPVWGDNEQFF. In DNA, the CDR3 is TGTGCCAGCAGCCCAGTTTGGGGGGACAATGAGCAGTTCTTC.

This clonotype was counted at least ten times. This chain links TRBV20-1 with TRBJ1-5, with D maybe TRBD1 (5 bases). This CDR3 region has 15 residues. Germline V CDR1 and CDR2: DFQATT, SNEGSKA (reference sequence). Trimming cost V 1 base and J 6 bases, with 16 bases left between them. CDR3 residues: CSARGQGRLGQPQHF. CDR3 sequence (DNA): TGCAGTGCTAGAGGGCAGGGCCGTTTGGGTCAGCCCCAGCATTTT.

This clonotype has a handful of counts. The rearrangement uses TRBV7-9 and TRBJ1-5; no clear D. V was cut by 5 bases and J by 3 bases, with 11 bases left in between. The germline gives CDR1 SEHNR, CDR2 FQNEAQ (reference sequence). The CDR3 is 14 amino acids. CDR3 bases: TGTGCCAGCAGCCACTCGTACGACAATCAGCCCCAGCATTTT. As protein: CASSHSYDNQPQHF. Full variable domain (remainder filled in from reference TRBV7-9 and TRBJ1-5): DTGVSQNPRHKITKRGQNVTFRCDPISEHNRLYWYRQTLGQGPEFLTYFQNEAQLEKSRLLSDRFSAERPKGSFSTLEIQRTEQGDSAMYLCASSHSYDNQPQHFGDGTRLSIL.

In its sample, this clonotype was seen many times. Mismatch with germline at one junction end may stem from a read error. This chain joins TRBV5-1 and TRBJ2-7; TRBD2 agrees at 14 bases. From germline, CDR1 is SGHRS and CDR2 YFSETQ. The CDR3 contains 14 residues. The CDR3 DNA reads TGCGCCAGCAGCGTCGGGACTAGCGGGAGCCTGTGGCACTTC. This sequence encodes CASSVGTSGSLWHF.

In this sample, this clonotype turned up many times. CDR3 loop: CSASTGGEYQETQYF. For the CDR3, the DNA is TGCAGTGCTAGCACGGGAGGTGAATACCAAGAGACCCAGTACTTC. V is TRBV20-1 and J is TRBJ2-5; 7 bases align to TRBD2. The CDR3 has 15 amino acids. CDR1 and CDR2 (germline): DFQATT, SNEGSKA (reference sequence). Trimming removed 3 bases from V and 0 bases from J; junction bases left unmatched: 7.

This clonotype appeared many times. The V call is TRBV7-2, the J call TRBJ2-5; D not resolved. The CDR3 spans 14 residues. Between the trimmed V and J ends, which lost 1 base and 0 bases, there was a span of 6 bases. Germline CDR1 reads SGHTA; CDR2 reads FQGNSA. The CDR3 sequence is CASSLVPYQETQYF. The CDR3 DNA reads as TGTGCCAGCAGCTTAGTTCCGTACCAAGAGACCCAGTACTTC.

This clonotype was detected many times. The chain is built from TRBV12-3 or TRBV12-4 and TRBJ2-5; D gene ambiguous. V was shortened by 4 bases and J by 7 bases, with 16 bases between the two germline ends. The CDR3 runs to 14 residues. CDR3 sequence reads: CASSSRGPQVTQYF. CDR3 nucleotides: TGTGCCAGCAGTTCGCGTGGGCCCCAGGTGACCCAGTACTTC.

The chain links TRBV27 to TRBJ2-7; D uncertain. V shed 6 bases and J shed 4 bases, with 22 bases lying between them. Per the germline V gene, CDR1 is MNHEY and CDR2 is SMNVEV (reference sequence). This CDR3 comprises 16 residues. The chain's CDR3 is CASRFSALTPDYEQYF. DNA of the CDR3: TGTGCCAGCAGATTCTCCGCCCTAACCCCAGATTACGAGCAGTACTTC.

The CDR3 is CASSPPMGETQYF. The DNA for the CDR3 is TGTGCCAGCAGCCCCCCGATGGGAGAGACCCAGTACTTC. The V and J genes are TRBV11-2 and TRBJ2-5; no clear D gene. V was cut by 5 bases and J by 4 bases, with 11 bases left in between. The CDR3 length is 13 residues. The germline CDR1 and CDR2 sequences are SGHAT and FQNNGV.